This entry features one TCR beta chain sequence. Its specificity is not known. These data are taken from a study of regulatory T cells in long-lasting Graves disease. Background on the study: Persistent Graves' disease denoted over 5 years of antithyroid drugs plus positive TSH receptor antibodies.

This CDR3 is 13 amino acids long. With 5 bases removed from V and 11 bases from J, the gap between germline ends came to 18 bases. CDR1 and CDR2 from the germline V gene are SGHVS and FNYEAQ. As for time point: persistent/refractory GD, antithyroid drugs over 5 years with positive TRAb. The TCR library was made from RNA extracted from PBMCs. Study-wide points: Among samples with persistent disease, TRBV28, TRBJ1-2 and TRBJ2-5 were favored. TCR diversity was lower in persistent Graves' patients (versus newly diagnosed ones).

Sequencing libraries for TCR beta were prepared with iRepertoire HTBI primers and Arm-PCR of CDR3 regions. MiXCR, applied by TCRdb to the multiplex PCR reads, yields one record per CDR3 protein. The data contain hundreds of thousands of distinct CDR3 sequences, around 21% of them seen just once; the ten biggest clones take up 6.5% to 8%. The sequence was obtained from a female donor with Graves disease. The rearrangement joins TRBV7-6 to TRBJ1-1; D unclear. The sample in question was peripheral blood mononuclear cells (PBMCs), obtained when the disease was refractory, from a patient treated with antithyroid drugs. CDR3 sequence reads: CASSLSEGKRAFF. CDR3 sequence (DNA): TGTGCCAGCAGCCTTAGCGAGGGAAAAAGGGCTTTCTTT.